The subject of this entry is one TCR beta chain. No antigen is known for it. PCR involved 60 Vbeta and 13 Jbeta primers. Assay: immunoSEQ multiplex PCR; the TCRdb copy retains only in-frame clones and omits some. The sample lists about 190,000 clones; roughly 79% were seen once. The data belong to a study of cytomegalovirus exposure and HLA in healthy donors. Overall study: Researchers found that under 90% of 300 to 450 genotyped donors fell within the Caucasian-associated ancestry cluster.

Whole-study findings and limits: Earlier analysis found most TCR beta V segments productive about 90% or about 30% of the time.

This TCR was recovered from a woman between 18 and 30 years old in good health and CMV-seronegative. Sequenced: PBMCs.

Here the CDR3 DNA reads TGTGCCATCACGGATGTCGAGGGCAGGGAGCAGTACTTC. It yields the protein CAITDVEGREQYF. The genes are TRBV10-3 and TRBJ2-7, with a possible D match to TRBD2 (5 bases). CDR3 length equals 13 residues. CDR1 and CDR2 from the germline V gene are ENHRY and SYGVKD. Trimming removed 7 bases at V and 7 bases at J, with 17 bases between.